This is a list of T cell receptor beta chains from one sample in a study of PD-L1 blockade in urothelial cancer. Profiling relied on immunoSEQ multiplex PCR, and the TCRdb table lists in-frame clones only, not all of them. The sample lists some 100,000 clones; more than 70% were seen once. Sequenced here: PBMCs, sampled around atezolizumab (anti-PD-L1) treatment. The receptors here all came from a woman older than 75 with urothelial cancer. Each CDR3 is given with its conserved first and last residue. A D gene is named only where the DNA matches it firmly. Not all rows give a size; the values are once, few, many and, for expanded clones, a class.

DNA,CDR3,J,V,length,size,D
TGTGCCAGCAGCGAAACGGCAGGGGCAGAGTATCAGCCCCAGCATTTT,CASSETAGAEYQPQHF,TRBJ1-5,TRBV5-6,16,NA,NA
TGTGCCAGCAGACCTCGGACAGGGAATGAAAAACTGTTTTTT,CASRPRTGNEKLFF,TRBJ1-4,TRBV28,14,NA,TRBD1
TGTGCCAGCAGCCAAGGCAGCGGGATGGGCTACGAGCAGTACTTC,CASSQGSGMGYEQYF,TRBJ2-7,TRBV4-2,15,NA,TRBD2
TGTGCCACCAGCAGGATGGAGCGGGACGAGCAGTACTTC,CATSRMERDEQYF,TRBJ2-7,TRBV15,13,NA,NA
TGTGCCAGTAGGCAGACAGGAGAGACCTACGAGCAGTACTTC,CASRQTGETYEQYF,TRBJ2-7,TRBV19,14,NA,NA
TGTGCCAGCACAAATAGCGGGAGCGGGGTAGATACGCAGTATTTT,CASTNSGSGVDTQYF,TRBJ2-3,TRBV6-1,15,NA,TRBD2
TGTGCCAGCAGCTTAGGAGGGAGGGCCCTTTACGAGCAGTACTTC,CASSLGGRALYEQYF,TRBJ2-7,TRBV7-3,15,NA,TRBD2
TGCAGTGCCTGGGACTTCCCCGAGCAGTACTTC,CSAWDFPEQYF,TRBJ2-7,TRBV20-1,11,NA,NA
TGCGCCAGCAGCTTGGACAACAATCAGCCCCAGCATTTT,CASSLDNNQPQHF,TRBJ1-5,TRBV5-1,13,NA,NA
TGTGCCAGCAGTCTACCCCAGGAGAACACTGAAGCTTTCTTT,CASSLPQENTEAFF,TRBJ1-1,TRBV28,14,NA,NA
TGTGCCATCAGTGATGGGTCGAGGGAGCAGTACTTC,CAISDGSREQYF,TRBJ2-7,TRBV10-3,12,NA,NA
TGTGCCAGCAGTCCAACGTGGTCGGGAGGGGGCGCGTCCGGGGAGCTGTTTTTT,CASSPTWSGGGASGELFF,TRBJ2-2,TRBV25-1,18,NA,NA
TGTGCCAGCAGTCGGGACTTGATCACCGGGGAGCTGTTTTTT,CASSRDLITGELFF,TRBJ2-2,TRBV6-5,14,NA,NA
TGTGCCAGTAGGGCCCGGGGGCGGGAGAGGCCAGATACGCAGTATTTT,CASRARGRERPDTQYF,TRBJ2-3,TRBV19,16,NA,NA
TGTGCCAGCAGCTTAACGGACCACAGGCAGTCGATCTACAATGAGCAGTTCTTC,CASSLTDHRQSIYNEQFF,TRBJ2-1,TRBV7-3,18,NA,NA
TGCGCCAGCAGACAGGGCGATAACACTGAAGCTTTCTTT,CASRQGDNTEAFF,TRBJ1-1,TRBV5-1,13,many,NA
TGTGCCAGTAGTGTGGGACTAGCGGGAGGTAGGAGCGGGGAGCTGTTTTTT,CASSVGLAGGRSGELFF,TRBJ2-2,TRBV19,17,NA,TRBD2
TGTGCCAGTAGTACTAGCAGCTACGAGCAGTACTTC,CASSTSSYEQYF,TRBJ2-7,TRBV19,12,NA,NA
TGTGCCAGCAGCTTAGGCCCCGGGAGAGGTGACTATGGCTACACCTTC,CASSLGPGRGDYGYTF,TRBJ1-2,TRBV11-2,16,NA,NA
TGTGCCAGCGGCAGGGCTGACTATGGCTACACCTTC,CASGRADYGYTF,TRBJ1-2,TRBV6-6,12,NA,NA
TGCGCCAGCAGCCTGGGACTAGCGGGATCCTACGAGCAGTACTTC,CASSLGLAGSYEQYF,TRBJ2-7,TRBV5-1,15,NA,TRBD2
TGTGCCAGCAGGGAGCGGGGGTCGGGATACGAGCAGTACTTC,CASRERGSGYEQYF,TRBJ2-7,TRBV2,14,once,TRBD2
TGTGCCAGCAGCCCAAGACAGGGGAACACTGAAGCTTTCTTT,CASSPRQGNTEAFF,TRBJ1-1,TRBV14,14,few,TRBD1
TGCGCCAGCAGCTTGTCCCTCGGCATCGGCGGGCCCGTCTCCTACAATGAGCAGTTCTTC,CASSLSLGIGGPVSYNEQFF,TRBJ2-1,TRBV5-1,20,NA,NA
TGTGCCAGCAGACCGCGGCGGGGTCCCTACGAGCAGTACTTC,CASRPRRGPYEQYF,TRBJ2-7,TRBV27,14,NA,NA
TGCGCCAGCAGCTTGGTTCTAGCGGACAATGAGCAGTTCTTC,CASSLVLADNEQFF,TRBJ2-1,TRBV5-1,14,NA,TRBD2
TGTGCCAGTAGTTTAGGAGCACGAATTCAAAATGAGCAGTTCTTC,CASSLGARIQNEQFF,TRBJ2-1,TRBV19,15,NA,NA
TGTGCCGGGGGACAGAATCAGCCCCAGCATTTT,CAGGQNQPQHF,TRBJ1-5,TRBV30,11,few,TRBD1
TGTGCCAGCAGCGAAGACAGGGGCGGGAGTGGCTACACCTTC,CASSEDRGGSGYTF,TRBJ1-2,TRBV11-3,14,NA,TRBD1
TGTGCCAGCAGCCCTAACTACGAGCAGTACTTC,CASSPNYEQYF,TRBJ2-7,TRBV11-2,11,few,NA
TGTGCCAGCAGCCCGCCGGAGCGAGGACTCACCGGGACCCAGTACTTC,CASSPPERGLTGTQYF,TRBJ2-5,TRBV28,16,NA,NA
TGTGCCAGCTCCTACCAGAGGGACAGCGGTGGTGGCTACACCTTC,CASSYQRDSGGGYTF,TRBJ1-2,TRBV18,15,once,TRBD1
TGTGCCAGCAGTACTGGGACAGGGGGTATCAGTGGCTACACCTTC,CASSTGTGGISGYTF,TRBJ1-2,TRBV2,15,NA,TRBD1
TGTGCCAGCCAGGGAAATGAAAAACTGTTTTTT,CASQGNEKLFF,TRBJ1-4,TRBV27,11,NA,NA
TGTGCCAGCAAACGGGAGGGCCAGGATGAGCAGTTCTTC,CASKREGQDEQFF,TRBJ2-1,TRBV9,13,once,TRBD2
TGTGCCACCAGACAGGGCCTGCTGTTTTTT,CATRQGLLFF,TRBJ1-4,TRBV6-1,10,NA,TRBD1
TGTGCCAGTAGTTTACTTCCGGGACAGGGTCCCAATGAGCAGTTCTTC,CASSLLPGQGPNEQFF,TRBJ2-1,TRBV19,16,NA,TRBD1
TGTGCCAGCAGTGTGGACAGGTTGCCAGGAAACACCATATATTTT,CASSVDRLPGNTIYF,TRBJ1-3,TRBV27,15,NA,TRBD1
TGTGCCAGCAGCCAAGATGGAGAGAAGGACATTCAGTACTTC,CASSQDGEKDIQYF,TRBJ2-4,TRBV4-2,14,NA,NA
TGTGCCAGCACCCGACAGGGGGCGAGCTCCTACGAGCAGTACTTC,CASTRQGASSYEQYF,TRBJ2-7,TRBV27,15,NA,TRBD1
TGTGCCAGCAGCTTAGAACTAGCGGGAAACCAAGAGACCCAGTACTTC,CASSLELAGNQETQYF,TRBJ2-5,TRBV7-7,16,NA,TRBD2
TGTGCCAGCAGCCTAAACAGCTCTGGAAACACCATATATTTT,CASSLNSSGNTIYF,TRBJ1-3,TRBV7-3,14,NA,NA
TGTGCCAGCAGTTTCCCTAGCGGAGGGGCAGATACGCAGTATTTT,CASSFPSGGADTQYF,TRBJ2-3,TRBV28,15,NA,TRBD2
TGTGCCAGCACGGGGGGGAGGGAGACCCAGTACTTC,CASTGGRETQYF,TRBJ2-5,TRBV28,12,NA,TRBD2
TGTGCCAGCAGCCTGACAGGGCAAAACACCATATATTTT,CASSLTGQNTIYF,TRBJ1-3,TRBV6-5,13,NA,TRBD1
TGTGCCAGCAGTTTATACCGTAGCGGGGTTAGCACAGATACGCAGTATTTT,CASSLYRSGVSTDTQYF,TRBJ2-3,TRBV28,17,NA,TRBD2
TGTGCCAGTAGTACGGGAGGTGGCACCGGGGAGCTGTTTTTT,CASSTGGGTGELFF,TRBJ2-2,TRBV19,14,NA,TRBD2
TGTGCCAGCAGTGAAGATTGGGCGACCCTGAACACTGAAGCTTTCTTT,CASSEDWATLNTEAFF,TRBJ1-1,TRBV6-1,16,NA,NA
TGTGCCTGGATTCCCTCTCTTTTAGACAGGGCGGTAAACTATGGCTACACCTTC,CAWIPSLLDRAVNYGYTF,TRBJ1-2,TRBV30,18,NA,TRBD1
TGTGCCAGCAGCGCCACAGGGGGCGATTCTGGAAACACCATATATTTT,CASSATGGDSGNTIYF,TRBJ1-3,TRBV9,16,NA,TRBD1
TGCGCCAGCAGCCAAGATGATAGCGGGCGCTACAATGAGCAGTTCTTC,CASSQDDSGRYNEQFF,TRBJ2-1,TRBV4-1,16,NA,TRBD2
TGTGCCAGTAGTATAGGGACTAGCGGGGCTCGCACAGATACGCAGTATTTT,CASSIGTSGARTDTQYF,TRBJ2-3,TRBV19,17,NA,TRBD2
TGTGCCAGCAGCTGGGGACTAAACCAGCCCCAGCATTTT,CASSWGLNQPQHF,TRBJ1-5,TRBV5-6,13,NA,NA
TGTGCCAGCAGCCGAGGGCGGCGGGAGGTTTCCACACTGATCACCTACGAGCAGTACTTC,CASSRGRREVSTLITYEQYF,TRBJ2-7,TRBV5-4,20,NA,TRBD2
TGTGCCAGCAGTTTATATGTCGGGGGAGGGGGGAACACTGAAGCTTTCTTT,CASSLYVGGGGNTEAFF,TRBJ1-1,TRBV28,17,NA,NA
TGTGCCAGCCTACTCGGGGAGTTAAATCAGCCCCAGCATTTT,CASLLGELNQPQHF,TRBJ1-5,TRBV28,14,few,NA